The 21 T cell receptor beta chains in this list originate from one sample, sequenced in a study of cytomegalovirus exposure and HLA in healthy donors. The method was immunoSEQ multiplex PCR; TCRdb's version includes in-frame clones alone and lacks a portion of them. The sample lists around 74,000 clones; approximately 80% were seen once. The sequenced sample was PBMCs. These receptors were collected from a man in his thirties or forties in good health and CMV-seronegative.

J is TRBJ2-3 and V is TRBV10-3, with 8 bases identical to TRBD2. V lost 6 bases and J lost 1; bases outside the gene matches: 3. The CDR3 spans 14 residues. The germline V gene has CDR1 ENHRY and CDR2 SYGVKD. The CDR3 region is CAIRSTSGTDTQYF. The CDR3 DNA follows: TGTGCCATCAGGTCGACTAGCGGCACAGATACGCAGTATTTT.

This chain uses TRBV7-9 with TRBJ2-2; TRBD1 matches at 10 bases. Germline lookup yields CDR1 SEHNR and CDR2 FQNEAQ (reference sequence). CDR3 length equals 16 residues. V dropped 5 bases and J dropped 7; count of bases not matched to a gene: 10. CDR3 region: CASSPLRQGAGGELFF. CDR3 coding DNA: TGTGCCAGCAGCCCTCTCCGACAGGGGGCAGGCGGGGAGCTGTTTTTT.

Only one count was recorded for this clone. The rearrangement uses TRBV2 and TRBJ2-5, with TRBD1 identical over 7 bases. V was clipped by 3 bases and J by 5 bases; unmatched bases: 9. CDR1 and CDR2 (germline): SNHLY, FYNNEI. This CDR3 contains 15 residues. The CDR3 is CASSEGQILGETQYF. In DNA, the CDR3 is TGTGCCAGCAGTGAGGGACAGATCTTGGGGGAGACCCAGTACTTC. Full variable domain (rest looked up from reference TRBV2 and TRBJ2-5): EPEVTQTPSHQVTQMGQEVILRCVPISNHLYFYWYRQILGQKVEFLVSFYNNEISEKSEIFDDQFSVERPDGSNFTLKIRSTKLEDSAMYFCASSEGQILGETQYFGPGTRLLVL.

The gene calls are TRBV5-4 and TRBJ2-2, with D uncertain. Germline values: CDR1 SGHNT, CDR2 YYREEE (reference sequence). Trimming took off 5 bases at V and 7 bases at J, with 15 bases between the two ends. The CDR3 consists of 14 residues. The CDR3 is CASSFDVGVGELFF. CDR3 coding DNA: TGTGCCAGCAGTTTTGATGTAGGAGTCGGGGAGCTGTTTTTT.

In nucleotides, the CDR3 is TGTGCCAGCTCACCACCGGGGGGAGAGACCCAGTACTTC. Protein product: CASSPPGGETQYF. The chain is built from TRBV18 and TRBJ2-5, with D perhaps TRBD2 (6 bases). Deletions cut 0 bases from V and 4 bases from J, with 6 bases between. The CDR3 contains 13 residues. Germline CDR1 KGHSH, CDR2 LQKENI.

The gene calls are TRBV18 and TRBJ1-4; D possibly corresponds to TRBD1 (5 bases). V lost 4 bases to trimming and J lost 4 bases, with 10 bases between them. Germline V CDR1 and CDR2: KGHSH, LQKENI. The CDR3 contains 14 residues. CDR3: CASSLDSFNEKLFF. The CDR3 DNA is TGTGCCAGCTCACTTGACAGCTTTAATGAAAAACTGTTTTTT.

The chain couples TRBV9 to TRBJ2-3; 8 positions match TRBD2. CDR1 is SGDLS and CDR2 is YYNGEE in the germline V gene. V lost 1 base, J lost 4 bases, and 5 bases stayed unmatched. CDR3 length: 15 amino acids. CDR3 in amino acids: CASSVTSGPSDTQYF. In nucleotides, the CDR3 is TGTGCCAGCAGCGTAACTAGCGGTCCTTCAGATACGCAGTATTTT.

The chain joins TRBV5-4 to TRBJ2-4; TRBD1 matches 10 bases. Germline V gene sequence: CDR1 SGHNT, CDR2 YYREEE (reference sequence). This CDR3 spans 17 amino acids. Losses at the gene ends were 6 bases for V and 5 bases for J; bases not matched to a gene: 14. The CDR3 nucleotides read TGTGCCAGCACCCCAGGGGGGGTGGGACAGGGGCAAAACATTCAGTACTTC. It yields the protein CASTPGGVGQGQNIQYF.

The CDR3 DNA reads TGTGCCAGCAGCTTAGGGTCTCTGGGGCGGAATGAAAAACTGTTTTTT. Encoded protein: CASSLGSLGRNEKLFF. The chain uses TRBV7-2 and TRBJ1-4; tentatively, D is TRBD1 (5 bases). The length of the CDR3 is 16 residues. Germline V gene data show CDR1 as SGHTA and CDR2 as FQGNSA. Trimming cost V 1 base and J 5 bases, with 14 bases left between them.

Note on this clone: The germline gene is not matched at one end of the junction; a read error may be the cause. V is TRBV7-7 and J is TRBJ1-1; D is perhaps TRBD1 (5 bases). The CDR3 runs to 13 residues. Germline V gene data show CDR1 as SSHAT and CDR2 as FNYEAQ (reference sequence). CDR3 DNA: TGTGCTAGCAGCTTACAGGAAAACACTGAAGCTTTCTTT. It encodes CASSLQENTEAFF.

The chain has TRBV13 and TRBJ2-2, with D possibly being TRBD2 (5 bases). The CDR3 length is 14 residues. Looked up from germline, CDR1 is PRHDT and CDR2 is FYEKMQ (reference sequence). V lost 6 bases and J 4 bases, leaving 12 bases between the germline ends. The CDR3 DNA follows: TGTGCCAGCAGGAGAGGGTCCTCCACCGGGGAGCTGTTTTTT. Its protein product is CASRRGSSTGELFF.

V gene TRBV9 combines with J gene TRBJ2-3, with D perhaps TRBD2 (6 bases). The V gene lost 0 bases and the J gene lost 4 bases, with 15 bases spanning the gap. Germline V CDR1 and CDR2: SGDLS, YYNGEE. This CDR3 region has 16 residues. The CDR3 DNA reads TGTGCCAGCAGCGTAGGCGGGACCCTCTACTCAGATACGCAGTATTTT. This translates into CASSVGGTLYSDTQYF. The full variable domain, its missing parts supplied by reference TRBV9 and TRBJ2-3, is DSGVTQTPKHLITATGQRVTLRCSPRSGDLSVYWYQQSLDQGLQFLIQYYNGEERAKGNILERFSAQQFPDLHSELNLSSLELGDSALYFCASSVGGTLYSDTQYFGPGTRLTVL.

The rearrangement links TRBV21-1 to TRBJ2-7; TRBD1 reflects the table's D call only, with no check against the DNA. TRBV21-1 is a recognized pseudogene. This CDR3 contains 15 residues. CDR3 in DNA: TGTGCCAGCAGCAAAGGGACAGGGGATTCCTACGAGCAGTACGTC. It yields the protein CASSKGTGDSYEQYV.

This chain links TRBV29-1 with TRBJ2-3, with TRBD2 matching 8 bases. The CDR3 is 15 residues long. V gave up 7 bases and J gave up 3 bases; unmatched junction bases: 12. The germline CDR1 and CDR2 sequences are SQVTM and ANQGSEA. The CDR3 reads CSADSGGGRTDTQYF. CDR3 DNA: TGCAGCGCAGATTCGGGGGGCGGGAGGACAGATACGCAGTATTTT.

This clone was picked up one time. This chain connects TRBV21-1 to TRBJ1-6; the table's D call, TRBD1, was not checked against the DNA. TRBV21-1 is given as a pseudogene. There are 15 residues in the CDR3. This CDR3 reads CASSKPGQVNSPLHF. The CDR3 nucleotides read TGTGCCAGCAGCAAACCGGGACAGGTTAATTCACCCCTCCACTTT.

The chain recombines TRBV7-2 with TRBJ2-2; D is unclear. The CDR3 covers 14 residues. The germline V gene has CDR1 SGHTA and CDR2 FQGNSA. Trimming removed 3 bases from V and 4 bases from J, with 9 bases in between. In nucleotides, the CDR3 is TGTGCCAGCAGCTTGATCCTATCCACCGGGGAGCTGTTTTTT. Amino acid sequence: CASSLILSTGELFF.

The V call is TRBV4-2, the J call TRBJ1-3, with a tentative D call TRBD1 (5 bases). The germline gives CDR1 LGHNA, CDR2 YNFKEQ. The CDR3 totals 14 residues. The V gene lost 4 bases and the J gene lost 3 bases, with 10 bases spanning the gap. CDR3 nucleotide sequence: TGTGCCAGCAGCCCCCGGGGGGGTGGAAACACCATATATTTT. Translating it yields CASSPRGGGNTIYF.

The rearrangement links TRBV10-3 to TRBJ2-3; D perhaps matches TRBD2 (5 bases). Between the trimmed V and J ends, which lost 6 bases and 0 bases, there was a span of 16 bases. Germline CDR1 is ENHRY and CDR2 is SYGVKD. This CDR3 region has 16 residues. The CDR3 DNA reads as TGTGCCATCAGCGGCTCCGGGGATTCTAGCACAGATACGCAGTATTTT. This gives the protein CAISGSGDSSTDTQYF.

This clone appeared a few times. V and J are TRBV2 and TRBJ1-6; D might be TRBD1 (6 bases). Trimming cost V 10 bases and J 7 bases, with 17 bases left between them. The CDR3 has 14 residues. The germline V gene has CDR1 SNHLY and CDR2 FYNNEI. The CDR3 here is CATWGQFGNSPLHF. The CDR3 nucleotides read TGTGCCACTTGGGGGCAGTTTGGGAATTCACCCCTCCACTTT.

V gene TRBV27 combines with J gene TRBJ1-5; 10 positions agree with TRBD1. After removal of 6 bases from V and 2 bases from J, the junction contained 4 bases not matched to a gene. The germline V gene has CDR1 MNHEY and CDR2 SMNVEV (reference sequence). The CDR3 spans 15 residues. As DNA, the CDR3 is TGTGCCAGCAGACGGACAGGGGGTGGCAATCAGCCCCAGCATTTT. Residues: CASRRTGGGNQPQHF.

This chain links TRBV6-1 with TRBJ2-7; TRBD1 matches 8 bases. J was trimmed by 3 bases and V by 1 base; bases with no gene match: 5. In germline, CDR1 is MNHNS, CDR2 SASEGT. The CDR3 sequence is 15 residues long. The CDR3 coding sequence is TGTGCCAGCAGTGAAGTAGGTACAGGGGGCTACGAGCAGTACGTC. Its translation is CASSEVGTGGYEQYV.